A single sample is the source of the 18 T cell receptor beta chains below, sequenced in a study of cytomegalovirus exposure and HLA in healthy donors. PCR amplification relied on 60 Vbeta primers (plus 13 Jbeta primers). Data came from immunoSEQ multiplex PCR; TCRdb stores just in-frame clones and leaves some out. Here the sample spans about 200,000 clones, approximately 79% being singletons. The sequenced sample was PBMCs. The receptor source for this set is a girl aged 5 to 17 in good health and CMV-seropositive.

V usage is TRBV9 and J usage is TRBJ1-4, with 9 bases fitting TRBD1. The germline V gene has CDR1 SGDLS and CDR2 YYNGEE. Trimming cost V 2 bases and J 7 bases; bases outside gene matches: 9. CDR3 size: 16 residues. CDR3 bases: TGTGCCAGCAGCGTTGGGAGTTCGACAGGGGGTGAAAAACTGTTTTTT. Amino acids: CASSVGSSTGGEKLFF.

The chain is built from TRBV25-1 and TRBJ1-6, with a possible D match to TRBD1 (6 bases). CDR1 is MGHDK and CDR2 is SYGVNS in the germline V gene. The CDR3 has 13 residues. V gave up 4 bases and J gave up 9 bases, with 10 bases separating them. In DNA form, the CDR3 reads TGTGCCAGCAGTGGACAGGTTGCTTCACCCCTCCACTTT. As protein: CASSGQVASPLHF.

The gene calls are TRBV6-1 and TRBJ1-1; the D gene is possibly TRBD1 (5 bases). Trimming left V 0 bases short and J 10 bases short, with 9 bases between. The germline gives CDR1 MNHNS, CDR2 SASEGT. CDR3 length: 12 amino acids. CDR3 DNA: TGTGCCAGCAGTGAAGCAGGGAGGGGAGCTTTCTTT. The encoded protein is CASSEAGRGAFF.

This chain uses TRBV6-1 with TRBJ1-1; D unclear. Between the trimmed V and J ends, which lost 8 bases and 1 base, there was a span of 11 bases. Germline assignment: CDR1 MNHNS and CDR2 SASEGT. The length of the CDR3 is 13 residues. The chain's CDR3 is CASCREANTEAFF. The CDR3 nucleotides read TGTGCCAGCTGCCGGGAGGCGAACACTGAAGCTTTCTTT.

The chain is built from TRBV5-6 and TRBJ2-7, with D maybe TRBD1 (5 bases). The V end was cut by 4 bases, the J end by 2 bases, with 10 bases between. Germline loops: CDR1 SGHDT, CDR2 YYEEEE. CDR3 length: 13 residues. CDR3 sequence (DNA): TGTGCCAGCAGCCACGGACAACCCTACGAGCAGTACTTC. The encoded protein is CASSHGQPYEQYF.

The rearrangement links TRBV10-2 to TRBJ2-1, with no clear D. The CDR3 length is 14 residues. V dropped 0 bases and J dropped 6 bases, with 9 bases sitting between them. Germline CDR1 reads WSHSY; CDR2 reads SAAADI. CDR3 DNA: TGCGCCAGCAGTGAGTCGAGAGCGTTCAATGAGCAGTTCTTC. Translated, it gives CASSESRAFNEQFF.

This clone was recorded many times. V is TRBV4-2 and J is TRBJ2-3; TRBD2 aligns across 12 bases. The V and J ends lost 0 bases and 4 bases, in that order; junction bases with no gene match: 2. The CDR3 length is 16 residues. Germline V gives CDR1 LGHNA, CDR2 YNFKEQ. The CDR3 is CASSQDLAGGPDTQYF. The CDR3 DNA reads as TGTGCCAGCAGCCAAGATCTAGCGGGGGGGCCAGATACGCAGTATTTT.

CDR3 region: CASSFLYEQYF. The CDR3 region has the DNA TGTGCCAGCAGCTTTCTCTACGAGCAGTACTTC. The V call is TRBV7-9, the J call TRBJ2-7; D ambiguous. Germline lookup yields CDR1 SEHNR and CDR2 FQNEAQ (reference sequence). This CDR3 is built from 11 residues. Trimming removed 3 bases at V and 3 bases at J, with 3 bases between. Combining the CDR3 with reference TRBV7-9 and TRBJ2-7 gives the whole variable domain DTGVSQNPRHKITKRGQNVTFRCDPISEHNRLYWYRQTLGQGPEFLTYFQNEAQLEKSRLLSDRFSAERPKGSFSTLEIQRTEQGDSAMYLCASSFLYEQYFGPGTRLTVT.

This clone was picked up one time. This chain joins TRBV19 and TRBJ1-5; no definite D call. Looked up from germline, CDR1 is LNHDA and CDR2 is SQIVND (reference sequence). The length of the CDR3 is 13 residues. Trimming cost V 6 bases and J 2 bases, with 8 bases left between them. CDR3 loop: CASSYSGNQPQHF. Written as DNA, the CDR3 is TGTGCCAGTAGCTATAGCGGCAATCAGCCCCAGCATTTT. The complete variable domain, with remaining parts taken from reference TRBV19 and TRBJ1-5, reads DGGITQSPKYLFRKEGQNVTLSCEQNLNHDAMYWYRQDPGQGLRLIYYSQIVNDFQKGDIAEGYSVSREKKESFPLTVTSAQKNPTAFYLCASSYSGNQPQHFGDGTRLSIL.

J is TRBJ2-7 and V is TRBV4-3, with a possible D match to TRBD2 (5 bases). Germline loops: CDR1 LGHNA, CDR2 YSLEER. The CDR3 sequence is 16 residues long. The V end lost 0 bases, the J end lost 4 bases, and 16 bases lay between the germline ends. The CDR3 loop is CASSQEIGKRVYEQYF. CDR3 bases: TGCGCCAGCAGCCAAGAAATCGGGAAACGGGTTTACGAGCAGTACTTC.

The chain carries TRBV9 and TRBJ1-1; D unclear. The V end lost 0 bases, the J end lost 1 base, and 7 bases lay between the germline ends. Germline values: CDR1 SGDLS, CDR2 YYNGEE. The CDR3 has 14 amino acids. This CDR3 reads CASSVDAGNTEAFF. The CDR3 DNA follows: TGTGCCAGCAGCGTAGACGCCGGGAACACTGAAGCTTTCTTT. Full variable domain (outside the CDR3, taken from reference TRBV9 and TRBJ1-1): DSGVTQTPKHLITATGQRVTLRCSPRSGDLSVYWYQQSLDQGLQFLIQYYNGEERAKGNILERFSAQQFPDLHSELNLSSLELGDSALYFCASSVDAGNTEAFFGQGTRLTVV.

The DNA for the CDR3 is TGCGCCAGCGGCCCGGGGGGTGGTGAGCAGTACTTC. It specifies CASGPGGGEQYF. The rearrangement links TRBV5-1 to TRBJ2-7; 7 bases map to TRBD2. Losses at the gene ends were 7 bases for V and 7 bases for J; bases not matched to a gene: 8. In germline, CDR1 is SGHRS, CDR2 YFSETQ. The CDR3 sequence is 12 residues long.

The genes are TRBV6-5 and TRBJ2-7; 9 bases align to TRBD1. The junction had 8 bases not matched to a gene; V was cut back by 6 bases and J by 2 bases. This CDR3 is built from 15 residues. Germline V gives CDR1 MNHEY, CDR2 SVGAGI. CDR3 bases: TGTGCCAGCAGGCCCTCCGGGACAGGGACCTACGAGCAGTACTTC. Translating it yields CASRPSGTGTYEQYF.

The rearrangement links TRBV5-1 to TRBJ2-3; the D is unclear. CDR1 is SGHRS and CDR2 is YFSETQ in the germline V gene. The CDR3 is made up of 13 amino acids. V lost 7 bases, J lost 3 bases, and 12 bases lay in between. For the CDR3, the DNA is TGCGCCAGCCAAGCCGAGGCGACAGATACGCAGTATTTT. Translation gives CASQAEATDTQYF.

V usage is TRBV4-3 and J usage is TRBJ1-1; D is perhaps TRBD1 (5 bases). Germline V lookup: CDR1 LGHNA, CDR2 YSLEER. The CDR3 contains 15 residues. V dropped 1 base and J dropped 10 bases, with 19 bases sitting between them. CDR3 bases: TGCGCCAGCAGCCAAGGACCTACAGGTACCCAGTTAGCTTTCTTT. Protein: CASSQGPTGTQLAFF.

J is TRBJ2-7 and V is TRBV7-9; 12 bases line up with TRBD2. This CDR3 comprises 15 residues. The V gene's germline CDR1 is SEHNR and CDR2 FQNEAQ (reference sequence). Trimming removed 5 bases from V and 6 bases from J; junction bases left unmatched: 8. The CDR3 sequence: CASSDLAGGRGEQYF. The CDR3 DNA reads TGTGCCAGCAGCGATCTAGCGGGGGGGCGGGGCGAGCAGTACTTC.

The chain is built from TRBV7-6 and TRBJ1-6; TRBD1 aligns across 8 bases. Trimming at V came to 5 bases and at J to 5 bases, leaving 5 bases not matched to a gene. The length of the CDR3 is 15 residues. The germline V gene has CDR1 SGHVS and CDR2 FNYEAQ. CDR3: CASSRTGNDNSPLHF. DNA for the CDR3: TGTGCCAGCAGCCGGACAGGGAATGATAATTCACCCCTCCACTTT. The variable domain in full, completed from reference TRBV7-6 and TRBJ1-6, reads GAGVSQSPRYKVTKRGQDVALRCDPISGHVSLYWYRQALGQGPEFLTYFNYEAQQDKSGLPNDRFSAERPEGSISTLTIQRTEQRDSAMYRCASSRTGNDNSPLHFGNGTRLTVT.

V usage is TRBV5-1 and J usage is TRBJ2-7; maybe TRBD1 (6 bases). V gave up 2 bases and J gave up 6 bases, with 6 bases separating them. The CDR3 runs 11 residues. Germline CDR1 is SGHRS and CDR2 is YFSETQ. CDR3 region: CASSFRGEQYF. Here the CDR3 DNA reads TGCGCCAGCAGCTTCAGGGGCGAGCAGTACTTC.